A single sample is the source of the 10 T cell receptor beta chains below, sequenced in a study of regulatory T cells in long-lasting Graves disease (dated by TCRdb to the early 2020s). The library was obtained by multiplex PCR. This sample was sequenced with an Illumina HiSeq 4000. CDR3 regions were amplified by Arm-PCR with iRepertoire HTBI primers to construct TCR beta libraries. TCRdb passed the public sequencing reads through fastp at Q25 and MiXCR, retaining productive beta sequences. Each record represents a unique CDR3 protein, reported with the most common genes and DNA among its rows. This sample is represented by 300,000 to 350,000 distinct CDR3 sequences; around a fifth of them were singletons. The ten top clones hold just under 30% of the sample. The time point label, read with the paper, signifies: persistent/refractory GD, antithyroid drugs over 5 years with positive TRAb. For both TCR sequencing and RNA sequencing, RNA was extracted from PBMCs in TRIzol.

Here the sequenced sample was peripheral blood mononuclear cells (PBMCs), taken when the disease was refractory, from a patient treated with antithyroid drugs. The origin of the receptors is a female donor with Graves disease.

The sample holds many counts of this clonotype. The V and J genes are TRBV30 and TRBJ1-5; no definite D call. Germline V gene lookup returns CDR1 GTSNPN and CDR2 SVGIG (reference sequence). This CDR3 spans 13 amino acids. Trimming took off 2 bases at V and 3 bases at J, with 8 bases between the two ends. CDR3 nucleotides: TGTGCCTGGAGTATCGGACCCAATCAGCCCCAGCATTTT. Amino acid sequence: CAWSIGPNQPQHF.

This clonotype came up a few times. In DNA, the CDR3 is TGTGCCAGCAGCCAGCTACAGAACACCGGGGAGCTGTTTTTT. This encodes CASSQLQNTGELFF. The V gene is TRBV9, the J gene TRBJ2-2, with no clear D. Germline V lookup: CDR1 SGDLS, CDR2 YYNGEE. The V and J ends lost 4 bases and 1 base respectively, with 8 bases between them. The CDR3 length is 14 residues.

V usage is TRBV5-1 and J usage is TRBJ2-7, with no clear D. This CDR3 comprises 14 residues. V lost 2 bases and J 3 bases, leaving 12 bases between the germline ends. From germline, CDR1 is SGHRS and CDR2 YFSETQ. The CDR3 DNA is TGCGCCAGCAGCTTACAACCTTCGAACTACGAGCAGTACTTC. It codes for CASSLQPSNYEQYF.

Ten or more counts support this clonotype. The V gene is TRBV12-3 or TRBV12-4, the J gene TRBJ2-7; a weak D match, TRBD1 (6 bases). With 9 bases removed from V and 2 bases from J, the gap between germline ends came to 20 bases. The CDR3 is 15 amino acids. The CDR3 loop is CARISQDRTAYEQYF. For the CDR3, the DNA is TGTGCCAGGATAAGCCAAGACAGGACGGCCTACGAGCAGTACTTC.

Comments on this clonotype: A read error may explain this, as a much larger clone is one base away. The chain employs TRBV30 and TRBJ2-5; 8 bases fit TRBD2. The CDR3 contains 15 residues. Germline-derived CDR1 and CDR2 are GTSNPN and SVGIG (reference sequence). The CDR3 sequence: CARSVRGGQQETQYF. CDR3 nucleotides: TGTGCCCGGAGTGTACGGGGGGGGCAGCAAGAGACCCAGTACTTC.

This clonotype occurred many times. The gene calls are TRBV30 and TRBJ1-1; D ambiguous. CDR3 length equals 13 residues. From germline, CDR1 is GTSNPN and CDR2 SVGIG (reference sequence). Trimming left V 8 bases short and J 8 bases short, with 21 bases between. CDR3 sequence: CASTPMQYSEAFF. CDR3 in DNA: TGTGCCAGTACACCTATGCAATATAGCGAAGCTTTCTTT.

This rearrangement joins TRBV12-5 to TRBJ1-1, with TRBD1 as a possible D gene (5 bases). This CDR3 is built from 18 residues. The V end lost 0 bases, the J end lost 5 bases, and 22 bases lay between the germline ends. Germline assignment: CDR1 LGHNT and CDR2 FRNRAP. The CDR3 coding sequence is TGTGCTAGTGGTTTGGTACCCTACGAGGGGAGCGGAGGAACTGAAGCTTTCTTT. Its protein product is CASGLVPYEGSGGTEAFF. Full variable domain (outside the CDR3, taken from reference TRBV12-5 and TRBJ1-1): DARVTQTPRHKVTEMGQEVTMRCQPILGHNTVFWYRQTMMQGLELLAYFRNRAPLDDSGMPKDRFSAEMPDATLATLKIQPSEPRDSAVYFCASGLVPYEGSGGTEAFFGQGTRLTVV.

There are a few counts of this clonotype. CDR3 amino acids: CASSYSSSYNEQFF. The CDR3 region has the DNA TGTGCCAGCAGTTACAGTAGCTCCTACAATGAGCAGTTCTTC. This sequence joins TRBV12-3 or TRBV12-4 and TRBJ2-1, with D unclear. CDR3 length equals 14 residues. V lost 4 bases and J 0 bases, leaving 7 bases between the germline ends.

This clonotype was recorded many times. This chain joins TRBV20-1 and TRBJ1-2; 7 bases map to TRBD1. CDR3 length: 16 residues. The V gene's germline CDR1 is DFQATT and CDR2 SNEGSKA (reference sequence). V was pared by 1 base and J by 4 bases, with 12 bases of the junction left unmatched. The CDR3 is CSARAGGTEGGYGYTF. CDR3 coding DNA: TGCAGTGCTAGAGCAGGGGGAACTGAGGGGGGCTATGGCTACACCTTC.

The rearrangement uses TRBV7-9 and TRBJ1-2; no reliable D call. Germline CDR1 and CDR2: SEHNR and FQNEAQ (reference sequence). V dropped 1 base and J dropped 5 bases, with 8 bases sitting between them. CDR3 length: 13 residues. The CDR3 here is CASSLGPPYGYTF. The CDR3 region has the DNA TGTGCCAGCAGCTTAGGACCGCCGTATGGCTACACCTTC.